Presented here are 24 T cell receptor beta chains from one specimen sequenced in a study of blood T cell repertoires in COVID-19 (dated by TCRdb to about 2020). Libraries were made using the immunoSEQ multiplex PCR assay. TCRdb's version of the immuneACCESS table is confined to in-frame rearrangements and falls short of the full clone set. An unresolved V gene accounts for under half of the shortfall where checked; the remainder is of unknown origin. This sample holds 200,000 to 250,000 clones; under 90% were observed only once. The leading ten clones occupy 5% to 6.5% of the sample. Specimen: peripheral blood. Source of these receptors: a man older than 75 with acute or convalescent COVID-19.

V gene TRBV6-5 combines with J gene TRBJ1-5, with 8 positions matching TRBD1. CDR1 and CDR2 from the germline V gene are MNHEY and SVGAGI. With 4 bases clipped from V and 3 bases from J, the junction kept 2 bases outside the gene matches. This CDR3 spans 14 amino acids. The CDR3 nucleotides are TGTGCCAGCAGTTCGACAGGGGTCAATCAGCCCCAGCATTTT. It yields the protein CASSSTGVNQPQHF.

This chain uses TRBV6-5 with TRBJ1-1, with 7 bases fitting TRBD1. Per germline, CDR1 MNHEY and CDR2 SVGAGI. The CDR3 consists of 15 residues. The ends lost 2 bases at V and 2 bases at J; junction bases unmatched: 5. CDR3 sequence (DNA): TGTGCCAGCAGTTACGGGGGGACAGAAAACACTGAAGCTTTCTTT. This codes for CASSYGGTENTEAFF.

The CDR3 DNA sequence: TGTGCCAGCTCACCTCTAGACAGGGGTCGGGGCTACACCTTC. Translated, it gives CASSPLDRGRGYTF. The V and J genes are TRBV18 and TRBJ1-2, with 8 nucleotides matching TRBD1. CDR3 length equals 14 residues. Germline CDR1 and CDR2: KGHSH and LQKENI. Trimming removed 3 bases from V and 8 bases from J; junction bases left unmatched: 8.

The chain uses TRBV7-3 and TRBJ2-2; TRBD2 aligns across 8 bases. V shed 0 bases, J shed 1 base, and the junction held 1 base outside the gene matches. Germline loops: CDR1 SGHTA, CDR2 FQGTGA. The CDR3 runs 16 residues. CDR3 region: CASSLTSGMNTGELFF. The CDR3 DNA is TGTGCCAGCAGCTTAACTAGCGGGATGAACACCGGGGAGCTGTTTTTT.

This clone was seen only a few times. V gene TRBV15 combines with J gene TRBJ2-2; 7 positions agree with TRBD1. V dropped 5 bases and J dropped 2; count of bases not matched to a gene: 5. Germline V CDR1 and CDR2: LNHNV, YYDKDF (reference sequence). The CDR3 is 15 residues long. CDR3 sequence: CATSSWTGNTGELFF. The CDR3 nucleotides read TGTGCCACCAGCTCCTGGACAGGCAACACCGGGGAGCTGTTTTTT.

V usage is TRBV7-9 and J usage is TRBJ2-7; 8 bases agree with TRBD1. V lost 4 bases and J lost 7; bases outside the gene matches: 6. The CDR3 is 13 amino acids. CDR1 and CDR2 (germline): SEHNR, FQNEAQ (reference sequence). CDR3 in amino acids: CASSSRGRKEQYV. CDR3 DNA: TGTGCCAGCAGCTCCAGGGGGCGAAAAGAGCAGTACGTC.

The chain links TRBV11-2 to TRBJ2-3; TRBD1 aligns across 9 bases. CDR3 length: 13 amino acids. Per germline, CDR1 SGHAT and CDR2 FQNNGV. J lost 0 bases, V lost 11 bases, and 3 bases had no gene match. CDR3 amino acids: CASTGGSTDTQYF. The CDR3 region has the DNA TGTGCCTCGACAGGGGGTAGCACAGATACGCAGTATTTT. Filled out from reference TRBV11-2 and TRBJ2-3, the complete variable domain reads EAGVAQSPRYKIIEKRQSVAFWCNPISGHATLYWYQQILGQGPKLLIQFQNNGVVDDSQLPKDRFSAERLKGVDSTLKIQPAKLEDSAVYLCASTGGSTDTQYFGPGTRLTVL.

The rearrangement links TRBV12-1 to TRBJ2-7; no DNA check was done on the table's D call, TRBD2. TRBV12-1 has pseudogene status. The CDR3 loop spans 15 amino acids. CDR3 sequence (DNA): TGTGCCAGCAGCTTTGGACTAGCGGGAGAGGGCGAGCAGTACTTC. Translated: CASSFGLAGEGEQYF.

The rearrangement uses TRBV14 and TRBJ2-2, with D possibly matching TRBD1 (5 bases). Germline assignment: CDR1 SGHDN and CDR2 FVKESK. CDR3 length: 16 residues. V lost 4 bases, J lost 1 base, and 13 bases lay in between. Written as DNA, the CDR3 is TGTGCCAGCAGCCGTTTAGGGGCTCGGAACACCGGGGAGCTGTTTTTT. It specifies CASSRLGARNTGELFF.

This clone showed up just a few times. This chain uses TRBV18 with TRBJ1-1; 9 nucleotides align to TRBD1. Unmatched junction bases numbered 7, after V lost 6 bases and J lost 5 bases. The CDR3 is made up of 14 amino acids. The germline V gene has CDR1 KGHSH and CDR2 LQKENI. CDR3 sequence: CASSRQGEETEAFF. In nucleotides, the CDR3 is TGTGCCAGCTCCCGACAGGGGGAAGAAACTGAAGCTTTCTTT. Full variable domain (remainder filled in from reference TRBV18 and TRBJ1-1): NAGVMQNPRHLVRRRGQEARLRCSPMKGHSHVYWYRQLPEEGLKFMVYLQKENIIDESGMPKERFSAEFPKEGPSILRIQQVVRGDSAAYFCASSRQGEETEAFFGQGTRLTVV.

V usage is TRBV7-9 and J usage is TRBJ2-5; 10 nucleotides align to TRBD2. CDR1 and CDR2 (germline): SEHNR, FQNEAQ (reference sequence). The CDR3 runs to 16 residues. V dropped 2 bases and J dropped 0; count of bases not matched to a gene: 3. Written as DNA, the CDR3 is TGTGCCAGCAGCTTATGGACTAGCGGCAACCAAGAGACCCAGTACTTC. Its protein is CASSLWTSGNQETQYF. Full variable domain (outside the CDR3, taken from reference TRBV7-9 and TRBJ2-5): DTGVSQNPRHKITKRGQNVTFRCDPISEHNRLYWYRQTLGQGPEFLTYFQNEAQLEKSRLLSDRFSAERPKGSFSTLEIQRTEQGDSAMYLCASSLWTSGNQETQYFGPGTRLLVL.

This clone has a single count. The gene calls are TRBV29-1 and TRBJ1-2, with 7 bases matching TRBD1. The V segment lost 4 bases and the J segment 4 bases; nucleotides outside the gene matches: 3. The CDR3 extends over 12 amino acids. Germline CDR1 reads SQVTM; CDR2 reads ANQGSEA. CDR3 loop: CSVVGTAYGYTF. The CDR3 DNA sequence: TGCAGCGTTGTTGGGACAGCCTATGGCTACACCTTC.

The CDR3, as DNA: TGTGCCAGCAGCTTGATACAGGCTGAGCAGTTCTTC. This encodes CASSLIQAEQFF. This rearrangement joins TRBV5-5 to TRBJ2-1; D perhaps matches TRBD1 (5 bases). This CDR3 comprises 12 residues. V lost 1 base to trimming and J lost 9 bases, with 8 bases between them. The germline V gene has CDR1 SGHKS and CDR2 YYEKEE (reference sequence).

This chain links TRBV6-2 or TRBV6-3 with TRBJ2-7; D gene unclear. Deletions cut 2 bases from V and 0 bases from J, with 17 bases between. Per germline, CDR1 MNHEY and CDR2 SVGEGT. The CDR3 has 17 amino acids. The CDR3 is CASSYGLPAQSSYEQYV. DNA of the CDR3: TGTGCCAGCAGTTACGGTTTGCCGGCACAGAGCTCCTACGAGCAGTACGTC.

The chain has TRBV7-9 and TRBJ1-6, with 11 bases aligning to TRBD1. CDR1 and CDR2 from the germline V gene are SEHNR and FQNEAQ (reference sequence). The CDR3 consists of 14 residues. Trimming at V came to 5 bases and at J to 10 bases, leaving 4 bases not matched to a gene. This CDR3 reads CASSVGQGGSPLHF. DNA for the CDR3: TGTGCCAGCAGCGTGGGACAGGGGGGCTCACCCCTCCACTTT.

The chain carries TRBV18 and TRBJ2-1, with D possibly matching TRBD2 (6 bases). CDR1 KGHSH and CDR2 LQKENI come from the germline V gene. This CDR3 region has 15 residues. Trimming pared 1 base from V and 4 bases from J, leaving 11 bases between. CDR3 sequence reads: CASSPLAEGYNEQFF. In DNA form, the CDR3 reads TGTGCCAGCTCACCACTAGCGGAAGGGTACAATGAGCAGTTCTTC.

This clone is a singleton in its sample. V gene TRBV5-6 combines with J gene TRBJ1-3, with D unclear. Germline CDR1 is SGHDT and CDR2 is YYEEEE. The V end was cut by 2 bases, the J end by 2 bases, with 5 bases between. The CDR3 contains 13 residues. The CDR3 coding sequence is TGTGCCAGCAGCTTTTTCACTGGAAACACCATATATTTT. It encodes CASSFFTGNTIYF. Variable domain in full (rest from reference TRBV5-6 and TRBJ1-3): DAGVTQSPTHLIKTRGQQVTLRCSPKSGHDTVSWYQQALGQGPQFIFQYYEEEERQRGNFPDRFSGHQFPNYSSELNVNALLLGDSALYLCASSFFTGNTIYFGEGSWLTVV.

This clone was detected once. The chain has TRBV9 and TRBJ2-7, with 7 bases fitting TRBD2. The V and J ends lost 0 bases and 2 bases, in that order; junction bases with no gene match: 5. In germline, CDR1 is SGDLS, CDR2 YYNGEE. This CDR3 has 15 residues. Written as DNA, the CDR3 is TGTGCCAGCAGCGTAGGGCTAGCGGAAACCTACGAGCAGTACTTC. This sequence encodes CASSVGLAETYEQYF.

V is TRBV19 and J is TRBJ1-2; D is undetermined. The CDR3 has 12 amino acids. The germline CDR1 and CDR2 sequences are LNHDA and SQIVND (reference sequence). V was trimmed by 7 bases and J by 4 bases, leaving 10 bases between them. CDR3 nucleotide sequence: TGTGCCAGTACCGCACAGTCCTATGGCTACACCTTC. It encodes CASTAQSYGYTF.

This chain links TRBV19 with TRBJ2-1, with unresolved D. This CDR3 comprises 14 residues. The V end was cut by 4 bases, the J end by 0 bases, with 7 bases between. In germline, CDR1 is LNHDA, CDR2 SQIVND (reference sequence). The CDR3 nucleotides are TGTGCCAGTAGTAAGGAGAGCTCCTACAATGAGCAGTTCTTC. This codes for CASSKESSYNEQFF.

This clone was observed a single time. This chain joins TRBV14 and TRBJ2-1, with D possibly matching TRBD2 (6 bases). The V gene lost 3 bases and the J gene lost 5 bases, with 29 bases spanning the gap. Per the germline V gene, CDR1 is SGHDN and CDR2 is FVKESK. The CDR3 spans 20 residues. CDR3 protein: CASSHYGREGLGSGDNEQFF. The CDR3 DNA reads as TGTGCCAGCAGCCACTACGGCCGGGAAGGTCTGGGTTCGGGAGACAATGAGCAGTTCTTC.

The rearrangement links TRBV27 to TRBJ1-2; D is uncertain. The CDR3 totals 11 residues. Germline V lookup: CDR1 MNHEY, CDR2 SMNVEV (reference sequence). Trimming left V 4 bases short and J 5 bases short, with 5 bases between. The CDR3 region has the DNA TGTGCCAGCAGTTCAGGATATGGCTACACCTTC. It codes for CASSSGYGYTF.

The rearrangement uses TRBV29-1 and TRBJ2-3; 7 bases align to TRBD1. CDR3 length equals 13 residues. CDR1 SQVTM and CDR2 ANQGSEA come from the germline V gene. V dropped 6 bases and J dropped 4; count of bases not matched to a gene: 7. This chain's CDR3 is CSVDRVSADTQYF. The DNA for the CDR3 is TGCAGCGTAGACAGGGTTAGTGCAGATACGCAGTATTTT.

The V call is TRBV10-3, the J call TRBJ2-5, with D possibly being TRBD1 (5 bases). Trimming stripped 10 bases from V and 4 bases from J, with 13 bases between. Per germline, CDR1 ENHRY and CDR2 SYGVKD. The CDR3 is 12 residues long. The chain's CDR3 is CATQGLGETQYF. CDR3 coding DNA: TGTGCCACCCAGGGCTTAGGAGAGACCCAGTACTTC.